A single T cell receptor beta chain is shown here with its context. The data originate from a study of Ad26.COV2.S vaccination and SARS-CoV-2 variants. The repertoire was sequenced with immunoSEQ multiplex PCR; TCRdb's copy has only in-frame clones and lacks some. The sample holds about 350,000 clones, about 90% seen once. V lost 0 bases and J 1 base, leaving 9 bases between the germline ends. CDR1 and CDR2 (germline): LNHNV, YYDKDF (reference sequence). The CDR3 totals 15 residues. Material: peripheral blood, obtained after recovery from COVID-19. The chain links TRBV15 to TRBJ1-1; the D is unclear. This TCR was sampled from a human donor who had recovered from COVID-19. The CDR3 DNA sequence: TGTGCCACCAGCAGAGATTGGGCGGGGAACACTGAAGCTTTCTTT. It translates to CATSRDWAGNTEAFF.